This T cell receptor (beta chain) appears in the sequencing data of a study of T-cell memory formation after mild COVID-19. Only a few counts were recorded for this clonotype. From germline, CDR1 is SGHRS and CDR2 YFSETQ. V lost 4 bases and J lost 1, with 10 bases in between. The CDR3 is 14 residues long. Each CDR3 protein gets one entry after TCRdb re-called the 5' RACE reads with MiXCR. The sample comprises 360,000 or so distinct CDR3 sequences, around 27% of which are singletons, and about 13% rests with the top ten. This chain connects TRBV5-1 to TRBJ2-3; D is perhaps TRBD1 (5 bases). The origin of this receptor is an adult woman who had mild COVID-19 (a few samples of this study predate the infection). Cell type and time point are not known. Sequences were obtained from PBMCs or a T cell subset sorted from them (not recorded which). Here the CDR3 reads CASSPGPGTDTQYF. CDR3 DNA sequence: TGCGCCAGCAGCCCAGGGCCCGGCACAGATACGCAGTATTTT.